This TCR beta chain was obtained from a study of T cell changes during pregnancy in multiple sclerosis. Using immunoSEQ multiplex PCR, the repertoire was profiled, and TCRdb retains in-frame clones only, with some absent. Among tens of thousands of clones, roughly nine tenths were seen once, and the ten largest hold around 0.6%. Per the germline V gene, CDR1 is MNHNS and CDR2 is SASEGT. V dropped 4 bases and J dropped 6 bases, with 25 bases sitting between them. CDR3 length: 18 residues. J is TRBJ2-4 and V is TRBV6-1, with a weak D call TRBD2 (6 bases). Sequencing used CD4+ T cells from peripheral blood mononuclear cells, obtained in the first trimester of pregnancy. The receptor's source is a female donor with multiple sclerosis, enrolled in a pregnancy study. The CDR3 DNA reads as TGTGCCAGCAGTGCCCTGCGAGTGGGGGGAGACTCCCGAAACATTCAGTACTTC. Translation gives CASSALRVGGDSRNIQYF.